This TCR beta chain originates from a study of read filtering for tumor transcriptome and immune sequencing (TCRdb year 2020). For the study in its entirety: The cohort had fewer than 20 male and some 15 female patients with a mean age of around 70 years, ranging from roughly 40 to 90. Under revised international staging, roughly 8 patients fell into R-ISS I, 15 to 20 into R-ISS II and about 7 into R-ISS III. After DNase treatment, whole-transcriptome libraries were prepared with the TruSeq RNA Access Library Prep Kit. Per sample, about 3.5 to 10.27 million TCR-region mapped reads were obtained with IR-seq, compared with only about 85 to 1,400 with RNA-seq. Using the same bone marrow samples, the study compared TCR repertoires obtained by targeted immune repertoire sequencing with those obtained by bulk whole-transcriptome sequencing. One main goal was a read-filtering strategy for immune repertoire data, in particular deciding whether clonotypes backed by only one read should be removed. Paper-wide results and their limitations: Clonotypes were captured by IR-seq at much higher depth and more reliably than by RNA-seq, and smaller IR-seq throughput was sufficient for identification of most shared clonotypes. The correlation between IR-seq and RNA-seq shared clonotype proportions rose when single-read clonotypes were removed. The sorted CD138-negative fraction was composed of a mixed bone marrow immune population rather than of purified T cells. Single-read clonotypes made up around 82% of clonotypes but only roughly 3.6% of total reads in IR-seq, compared with about 69% of clonotypes and roughly 49% of reads in RNA-seq.

Bone marrow was sampled from every patient at the time of active disease. Ficoll-Hypaque density gradient centrifugation was used to isolate the bone marrow mononuclear cells. Myeloma plasma cells were removed and CD138-negative cells were obtained by negative selection following labeling with CD138 magnetic microbeads on a MACS separator. The purity of the isolated cells was checked by flow cytometry with CD138 antibodies on an Attune NxT. Total RNA was extracted with TRIzol reagent and quantified with a NanoDrop spectrophotometer. For each patient, the CD138-negative bone marrow sample underwent paired RNA-seq and IR-seq. The Immunoverse kit was used to build TCR libraries from around 420 ng RNA, with molecular barcoded adaptors covering alpha/delta and beta/gamma chains. The same RNA used for transcriptome sequencing was used for TCR library preparation. TCR libraries were sequenced on an Illumina HiSeq 4000 with 2 x 150 cycles. In the original analysis: With MiXCR, TCR reads were aligned to human V, D, J and C references and assembled into CDR3 clonotypes, with quality filtering and error correction included. Clonotype counts and gene usage diversity were analyzed with the tcR package in R. Raw mapping reads were checked after the RNA-seq reads had been mapped by STAR aligner version 2.5.3a onto the human GRCh37 genome. IR-seq fastq files were randomly downsampled with Seqtk 1.3 to test the effect of sequencing depth on detected clonotypes. TCRdb reprocessed the public reads (quality trimming at Q25 with fastp, clone calling with MiXCR) and kept in-frame beta chains. Entries are consolidated by CDR3 protein sequence, retaining the most common genes and DNA. TCRdb's processing, not the authors' own work, is the source of the V and J calls. Recorded for this sample are more than 100,000 distinct CDR3 sequences; around 13% of them occurred a single time. The ten largest clonotypes hold approximately 8% of the sample.

From its cysteine to its phenylalanine, the CDR3 spans 14 amino acids. Only CDR3 DNA remains: 42 bases, in frame from the first base. V is pruned by 5 bases and J by 7 bases, leaving 3 bases of the junction without a gene match. This clonotype was found many times. Its cognate antigen has yet to be identified. The sample holds no much larger clone one base away, and base qualities are not on file. The chain joins TRBV12-3 or TRBV12-4 to TRBJ1-6; 9 bases in between match TRBD1. The sample was a population of CD138-negative cells sorted from bone marrow. The cell subset or site label corresponds to: bone marrow mononuclear cells depleted of CD138+ plasma/myeloma cells by negative magnetic selection. The receptor was derived from a donor at least 40 years old with multiple myeloma. At the DNA level, the sequence is TGTGCCAGCAGTAACAGGGGGCGGAATTCACCCCTCCACTTT. Translated, it reads CASSNRGRNSPLHF.